This entry features one TCR beta chain sequence. As yet, its antigen is unknown. The data were taken from a study of identical twins. Broader study findings: Out-of-frame sharing of TCR alpha in monozygotic twins was underestimated by models.

CDR3 length equals 14 residues. Trimming stripped 7 bases from V and 0 bases from J, with 10 bases between. TCRdb itself ran the 5' RACE reads through MiXCR, one entry per CDR3 protein. This table holds 600,000 to 800,000 distinct CDR3 sequences, over 20% found once. These same records also appear under a second study, on T cells expressing NK-cell markers. That paper adds: The TCR beta repertoires were obtained from sorted CD3+CD56+NKG2C+, CD3+CD56+NKG2C- and CD3+CD56-NKG2C+ T cells. Four donors' CD3+CD56-NKG2C+ cells were dominated by the same clonotypes.

This receptor was identified in a woman aged 18-30 years in good health. Sequenced: PBMCs. The V and J genes are TRBV12-3 or TRBV12-4 and TRBJ1-3; D might be TRBD1 (6 bases). The CDR3 spells CASMGAVSGNTIYF. The DNA for the CDR3 is TGTGCCAGCATGGGGGCCGTCTCTGGAAACACCATATATTTT.